These 2 T cell receptor beta chains were all obtained from the same sample, sequenced in a study of human T cells and chemical hapten exposure (dated by TCRdb to about 2021). The receptor library was made with RACE. These reads were obtained on a NextSeq 500. TCRdb applied fastp at Q25 and MiXCR to the public reads, then kept only in-frame beta chains. Records with the same CDR3 protein are collapsed into one entry carrying the most frequent genes and DNA. This sample has around 70,000 distinct CDR3 sequences in its table, and around 10% of those were observed once. The ten largest clones take up approximately 1.5% of the sample. According to the study, the label for this sample's time point signals: patch test 3, about 24 weeks after DPC sensitization. The intended sense of this specimen's treatment or condition label: therapeutic diphenylcyclopropenone sensitization with weekly scalp DPC. The sequenced sample was whole blood, obtained in connection with sensitization to the hapten diphenylcyclopropenone (DPC). These TCRs come from a woman aged 50 to 60 with alopecia areata. Some clones in this sample may be carry-over from other donors' samples.

V and J are TRBV7-9 and TRBJ2-7, with D unresolved. Looked up from germline, CDR1 is SEHNR and CDR2 is FQNEAQ (reference sequence). Trimming pared 2 bases from V and 3 bases from J, leaving 11 bases between. The CDR3 sequence is 14 residues long. The chain's CDR3 is CASSLRLDGYEQYF. Written as DNA, the CDR3 is TGTGCCAGCAGCTTAAGGTTGGACGGCTACGAGCAGTACTTC.

The J gene is TRBJ2-1, the V gene TRBV7-9, with 8 bases lining up with TRBD2. Germline CDR1 SEHNR, CDR2 FQNEAQ (reference sequence). Unmatched junction bases numbered 7, after V lost 4 bases and J lost 5 bases. The CDR3 is made up of 15 amino acids. The CDR3 here is CASSSGTSSHNEQFF. CDR3 DNA: TGTGCCAGCAGCTCCGGGACTAGTTCGCACAATGAGCAGTTCTTC.